Detailed here is one T cell receptor beta chain. As yet, its antigen is unknown. A universal primer site came from template switching; cDNA carried unique molecular identifiers. TCRdb recomputed calls from the 5' RACE reads with MiXCR, one row per CDR3 protein. The sample has about 300,000 distinct CDR3 sequences; 10% to 15% are singletons. Trimming stripped 0 bases from V and 0 bases from J, with 5 bases between. The CDR3 extends over 14 amino acids. CDR1 is MNHEY and CDR2 is SVGAGI in the germline V gene. The data derive from a study of identical twins. Study-level results: Cross-sectional statistics, not tracking of the same donors, supported the conclusions. Within twin pairs, the out-of-frame alpha sequences they shared showed excess low generation probability. Models, which agreed with sharing between unrelated individuals, nonetheless underestimated the out-of-frame TCR alpha sharing seen in monozygotic twins.

This sample also belongs to another study, concerning yellow fever vaccine responses in identical twins.

The clonotype was recovered from a woman aged 18-35 years in good health. The chain carries TRBV6-5 and TRBJ1-1; D remains ambiguous. Sequencing was carried out using CD8+ T cells sorted from blood. CDR3 sequence reads: CASSYSGVNTEAFF. The CDR3 nucleotides are TGTGCCAGCAGTTACTCAGGAGTGAACACTGAAGCTTTCTTT.